The following is a TCR beta chain sequence with its context. V lost 4 bases, J lost 1 base, and 2 bases stayed unmatched. The CDR3 covers 14 residues. Germline V CDR1 and CDR2: LGHNA, YNFKEQ. The protocol was immunoSEQ multiplex PCR, while the TCRdb copy is restricted to in-frame clones and leaves out a portion. The sample yields 65,000 to 95,000 clones, roughly 84% seen once. This sample was taken from a study of identifying expanded T cells in peripheral blood. Material for sequencing was blood. The source of this sequence is a person aged 18 to 75 in good health. This rearrangement joins TRBV4-2 to TRBJ2-3, with TRBD1 matching over 7 bases. CDR3 nucleotides: TGTGCCAGCAGCCCCGACAGGGGCACAGATACGCAGTATTTT. Protein sequence: CASSPDRGTDTQYF.